These 15 T cell receptor beta chains share one sample of origin, sequenced in a study of T cell responses to AZD1222 COVID-19 vaccine. The repertoire was sequenced with immunoSEQ multiplex PCR; TCRdb's copy has only in-frame clones and lacks some. The repertoire includes around 140,000 clones, roughly nine tenths of them detected once, and about 7.5% sits in the top ten. The material sequenced was peripheral blood, taken 28 days after the second dose of the MenACWY control vaccine. These receptors came from an adult who received the MenACWY meningococcal vaccine as a control.

The CDR3 sequence: CASSHTQADEETQYF. The CDR3 DNA reads as TGTGCCAGCAGCCACACCCAAGCGGATGAAGAGACCCAGTACTTC. The rearrangement uses TRBV3-1 (or the pseudogene TRBV3-2) and TRBJ2-5; D is perhaps TRBD2 (5 bases). V lost 3 bases to trimming and J lost 3 bases, with 14 bases between them. Germline V gene lookup returns CDR1 LGHDT and CDR2 YNNKEL (reference sequence). The CDR3 has 15 amino acids.

The chain couples TRBV6-5 to TRBJ1-5, with D perhaps TRBD1 (6 bases). V was trimmed by 6 bases and J by 5 bases, leaving 11 bases between them. CDR3 length equals 13 residues. The germline V gene encodes CDR1 MNHEY and CDR2 SVGAGI. In DNA, the CDR3 is TGTGCCAGCAGGGTGAGGGGGGATCAGCCCCAGCATTTT. Translation: CASRVRGDQPQHF.

This clone was counted a few times. The chain recombines TRBV28 with TRBJ1-6, with a possible D match to TRBD1 (6 bases). Germline V gives CDR1 MDHEN, CDR2 SYDVKM. This CDR3 is 16 amino acids long. Trimming left V 2 bases short and J 6 bases short, with 14 bases between. CDR3 protein: CASSLDAQGGNSPLHF. CDR3 bases: TGTGCCAGCAGTTTAGACGCTCAAGGGGGTAATTCACCCCTCCACTTT.

The chain has TRBV5-1 and TRBJ1-5, with no clear D. CDR3 length: 16 amino acids. Germline values: CDR1 SGHRS, CDR2 YFSETQ. Trimming removed 3 bases at V and 1 base at J, with 14 bases between. The CDR3 DNA is TGCGCCAGCAGCTCGGAGCCCGTTCCAAGCAATCAGCCCCAGCATTTT. This translates into CASSSEPVPSNQPQHF.

V is TRBV25-1 and J is TRBJ2-3; D not resolved. The CDR3 loop spans 14 amino acids. Germline V lookup: CDR1 MGHDK, CDR2 SYGVNS. V was shortened by 0 bases and J by 1 base, with 5 bases between the two germline ends. CDR3 loop: CASSEYTGTDTQYF. The CDR3 DNA reads as TGTGCCAGCAGTGAATATACGGGCACAGATACGCAGTATTTT.

The chain has TRBV10-3 and TRBJ1-3; no firm D call. This CDR3 has 14 residues. Trimming removed 4 bases from V and 0 bases from J, with 7 bases in between. The germline V gene has CDR1 ENHRY and CDR2 SYGVKD. Here the CDR3 reads CAISVMTSGNTIYF. In nucleotides, the CDR3 is TGTGCCATCAGTGTCATGACCTCTGGAAACACCATATATTTT.

The chain recombines TRBV28 with TRBJ2-3, with a tentative D call TRBD1 (6 bases). Trimming removed 11 bases at V and 4 bases at J, with 19 bases between. CDR1 is MDHEN and CDR2 is SYDVKM in the germline V gene. This CDR3 is 14 amino acids long. The CDR3 DNA sequence: TGTGCCTCTTGGGGCAGGGGCAGCGCAGATACGCAGTATTTT. Its translation is CASWGRGSADTQYF.

This chain uses TRBV19 with TRBJ1-6, with D possibly being TRBD1 (5 bases). V lost 3 bases and J lost 6, with 15 bases in between. The CDR3 covers 16 residues. Germline assignment: CDR1 LNHDA and CDR2 SQIVND (reference sequence). The CDR3 region is CASSISSGTLNSPLHF. Here the CDR3 DNA reads TGTGCCAGTAGTATTTCATCCGGGACCCTTAATTCACCCCTCCACTTT.

The rearrangement joins TRBV6-1 to TRBJ2-7; the match to TRBD1 covers 10 bases. The CDR3 loop spans 14 amino acids. J was trimmed by 2 bases and V by 6 bases; bases with no gene match: 4. Germline loops: CDR1 MNHNS, CDR2 SASEGT. The CDR3 region is CASRPGTGAYEQYF. CDR3 nucleotides: TGTGCCAGCAGACCCGGGACAGGGGCCTACGAGCAGTACTTC.

The rearrangement uses TRBV9 and TRBJ2-2; a weak D match, TRBD1 (6 bases). CDR3 length equals 15 residues. V shed 2 bases and J shed 1 base, with 9 bases lying between them. Germline V lookup: CDR1 SGDLS, CDR2 YYNGEE. The DNA for the CDR3 is TGTGCCAGCAGCGTCAGGGGCGGGAACACCGGGGAGCTGTTTTTT. Translation gives CASSVRGGNTGELFF.

This clone was recorded a few times. The V and J genes are TRBV9 and TRBJ1-1; 9 positions agree with TRBD1. CDR1 and CDR2 from the germline V gene are SGDLS and YYNGEE. Germline trimming cut 3 bases from V and 3 bases from J; bases unmatched to any gene: 6. The CDR3 sequence is 15 residues long. CDR3 DNA: TGTGCCAGCAGCGCTACAGGGGGCAGAGACACTGAAGCTTTCTTT. Translating gives CASSATGGRDTEAFF. Based on the CDR3 plus reference TRBV9 and TRBJ1-1, the full variable domain is DSGVTQTPKHLITATGQRVTLRCSPRSGDLSVYWYQQSLDQGLQFLIQYYNGEERAKGNILERFSAQQFPDLHSELNLSSLELGDSALYFCASSATGGRDTEAFFGQGTRLTVV.

The J gene is TRBJ2-3, the V gene TRBV5-1; D gene ambiguous. Germline CDR1 SGHRS, CDR2 YFSETQ. This CDR3 region has 15 residues. V was pared by 3 bases and J by 1 base, with 12 bases between. The CDR3 is CASSSPHGGTDTQYF. DNA for the CDR3: TGCGCCAGCAGCTCTCCCCATGGGGGCACAGATACGCAGTATTTT.

V gene TRBV9 combines with J gene TRBJ2-7, with 10 nucleotides matching TRBD1. The CDR3 has 14 residues. Germline values: CDR1 SGDLS, CDR2 YYNGEE. V trimming: 3 bases; J trimming: 4 bases; junction bases outside the gene matches: 4. The CDR3 sequence is CASSAGQGVYEQYF. The CDR3, as DNA: TGTGCCAGCAGCGCCGGACAGGGGGTATACGAGCAGTACTTC.

Written as DNA, the CDR3 is TGTGCCATTGATACGGAGGGGGCCGGAGGCTATGGCTACACCTTC. It specifies CAIDTEGAGGYGYTF. The chain employs TRBV7-2 and TRBJ1-2; 7 bases align to TRBD1. Germline V lookup: CDR1 SGHTA, CDR2 FQGNSA. V gave up 10 bases and J gave up 4 bases; unmatched junction bases: 15. This CDR3 contains 15 residues.

The chain combines TRBV19 with TRBJ2-1; the D call may be TRBD1 or TRBD2 (5 bases each). V lost 2 bases to trimming and J lost 7 bases, with 12 bases between them. CDR1 and CDR2 from the germline V gene are LNHDA and SQIVND (reference sequence). The CDR3 is 14 amino acids. CDR3 loop: CASSIYPGSNEQFF. The CDR3, as DNA: TGTGCCAGTAGTATATACCCAGGGAGTAATGAGCAGTTCTTC.